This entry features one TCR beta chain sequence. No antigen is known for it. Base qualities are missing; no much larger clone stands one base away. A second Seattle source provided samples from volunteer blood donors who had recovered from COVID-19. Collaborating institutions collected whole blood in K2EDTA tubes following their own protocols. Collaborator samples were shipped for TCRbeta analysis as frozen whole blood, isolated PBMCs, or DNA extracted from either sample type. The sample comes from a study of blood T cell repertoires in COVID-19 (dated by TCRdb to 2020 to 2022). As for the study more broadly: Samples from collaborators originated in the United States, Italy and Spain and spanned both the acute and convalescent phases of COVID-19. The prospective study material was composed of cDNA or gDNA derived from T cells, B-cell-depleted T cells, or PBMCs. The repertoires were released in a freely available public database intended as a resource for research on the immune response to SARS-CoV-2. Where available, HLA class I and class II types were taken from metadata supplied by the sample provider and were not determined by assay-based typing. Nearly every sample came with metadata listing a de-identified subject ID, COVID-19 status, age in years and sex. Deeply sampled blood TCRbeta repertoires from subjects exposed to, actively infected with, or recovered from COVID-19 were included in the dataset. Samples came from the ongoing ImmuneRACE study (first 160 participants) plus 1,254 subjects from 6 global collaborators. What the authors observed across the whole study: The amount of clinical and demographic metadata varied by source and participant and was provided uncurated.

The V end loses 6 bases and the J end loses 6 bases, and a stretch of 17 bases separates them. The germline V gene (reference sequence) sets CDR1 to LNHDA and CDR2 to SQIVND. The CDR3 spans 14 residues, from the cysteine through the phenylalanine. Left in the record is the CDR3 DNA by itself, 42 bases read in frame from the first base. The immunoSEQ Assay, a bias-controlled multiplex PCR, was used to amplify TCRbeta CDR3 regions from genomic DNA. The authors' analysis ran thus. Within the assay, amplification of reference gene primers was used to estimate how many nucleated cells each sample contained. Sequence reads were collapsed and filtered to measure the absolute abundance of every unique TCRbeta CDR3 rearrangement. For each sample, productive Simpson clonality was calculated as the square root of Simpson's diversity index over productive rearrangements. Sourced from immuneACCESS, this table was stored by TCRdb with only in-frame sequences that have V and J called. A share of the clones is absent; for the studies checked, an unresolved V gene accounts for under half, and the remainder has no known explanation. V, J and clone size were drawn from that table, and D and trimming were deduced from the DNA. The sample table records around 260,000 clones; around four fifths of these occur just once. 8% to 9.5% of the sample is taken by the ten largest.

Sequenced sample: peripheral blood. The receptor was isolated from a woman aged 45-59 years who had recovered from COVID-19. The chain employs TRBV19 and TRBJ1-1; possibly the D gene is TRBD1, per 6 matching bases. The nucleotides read TGTGCCAGTAGCCCCGTGGGGGAGGGGGCTGAAGCTTTCTTT. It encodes CASSPVGEGAEAFF. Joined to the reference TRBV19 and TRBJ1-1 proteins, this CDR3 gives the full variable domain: DGGITQSPKYLFRKEGQNVTLSCEQNLNHDAMYWYRQDPGQGLRLIYYSQIVNDFQKGDIAEGYSVSREKKESFPLTVTSAQKNPTAFYLCASSPVGEGAEAFFGQGTRLTVV.